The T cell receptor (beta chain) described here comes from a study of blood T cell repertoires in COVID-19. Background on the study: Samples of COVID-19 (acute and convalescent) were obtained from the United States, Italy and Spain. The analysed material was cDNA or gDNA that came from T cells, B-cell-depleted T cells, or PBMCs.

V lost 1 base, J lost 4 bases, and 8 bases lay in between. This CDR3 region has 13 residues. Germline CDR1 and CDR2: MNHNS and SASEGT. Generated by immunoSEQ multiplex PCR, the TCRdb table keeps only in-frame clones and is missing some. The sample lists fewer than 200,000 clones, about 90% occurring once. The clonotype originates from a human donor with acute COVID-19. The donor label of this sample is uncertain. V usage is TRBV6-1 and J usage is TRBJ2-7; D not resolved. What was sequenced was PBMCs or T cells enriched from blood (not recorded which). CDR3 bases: TGTGCCAGCAGTGAAGGGGCCCTATACGAGCAGTACTTC. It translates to CASSEGALYEQYF.